These T cell receptor beta chains were read from a single sample in a study of graft-versus-host responses after intestinal transplantation. No cognate antigen is known for these TCRs. The repertoire was sequenced with immunoSEQ multiplex PCR; TCRdb's copy has only in-frame clones and lacks some. The table lists some 93,000 clones, roughly 91% of them singletons. The sample here was unstimulated CD8+ T cells sorted from spleen or lymph node cells, taken before intestinal transplant. The receptors were gathered from a human donor who received an intestinal transplant. The CDR3 runs from the conserved cysteine through the conserved F or W. The order of the fields is CDR3 length, V gene, clone size, J gene, D gene, CDR3 protein, CDR3 DNA. The D gene is left open where the match is weak. The size field is filled for only some rows; it gives once, few, many or a size class.

14	TRBV9	NA	TRBJ1-1	NA	CASSLTEVNTEAFF	TGTGCCAGCAGCCTGACAGAGGTGAACACTGAAGCTTTCTTT
15	TRBV7-2	NA	TRBJ2-7	TRBD2	CASSLVATSGDEQYF	TGTGCCAGCAGCTTAGTCGCAACTAGCGGGGACGAGCAGTACTTC
14	TRBV28	NA	TRBJ2-4	NA	CASREGRPKNIQYF	TGTGCCAGCAGAGAGGGGAGGCCCAAAAACATTCAGTACTTC
15	TRBV4-1	NA	TRBJ1-2	NA	CASSLGEGRADGYTF	TGCGCCAGCAGCCTAGGGGAGGGGCGGGCGGATGGCTACACCTTC
14	TRBV9	NA	TRBJ1-2	TRBD1	CASSTGGTGYGYTF	TGTGCCAGTTCTACGGGGGGGACAGGGTATGGCTACACCTTC
15	TRBV6-5	NA	TRBJ1-1	NA	CASSYQGLTNTEAFF	TGTGCCAGCAGTTACCAGGGATTAACGAACACTGAAGCTTTCTTT
17	TRBV4-3	once	TRBJ2-7	NA	CASSQDLVGASSYEQYF	TGCGCCAGCAGCCAAGATTTGGTAGGAGCGAGCTCCTACGAGCAGTACTTC
16	TRBV9	NA	TRBJ2-3	TRBD2	CASSVAYQRDTDTQYF	TGTGCCAGCAGCGTAGCTTACCAGCGGGACACAGATACGCAGTATTTT
14	TRBV13	NA	TRBJ2-7	NA	CASSLGASSYEQYF	TGTGCCAGCAGCTTAGGGGCTAGCTCCTACGAGCAGTACTTC
13	TRBV19	NA	TRBJ1-4	NA	CASSIGSGGKLFF	TGTGCCAGTAGTATAGGGTCGGGTGGAAAACTGTTTTTT
18	TRBV5-1	NA	TRBJ2-1	TRBD1	CASSLGIRGQGARDEQFF	TGCGCCAGCAGCTTGGGAATACGGGGACAGGGGGCTCGGGATGAGCAGTTCTTC
19	TRBV28	NA	TRBJ2-1	TRBD2	CASSSRPVTTSGVDNEQFF	TGTGCCAGCAGCTCCCGTCCCGTGACAACTAGCGGAGTCGACAATGAGCAGTTCTTC
14	TRBV19	once	TRBJ2-7	TRBD1	CASSIRQGVYEQYF	TGTGCCAGTAGTATCCGGCAGGGGGTCTACGAGCAGTACTTC
13	TRBV5-6	NA	TRBJ1-1	TRBD1	CASSFSRGTEAFF	TGTGCCAGCAGCTTTTCCAGGGGGACTGAAGCTTTCTTT
12	TRBV14	NA	TRBJ1-3	NA	CASSQGARAIYF	TGTGCCAGCAGCCAAGGAGCTCGAGCCATATATTTT
19	TRBV9	NA	TRBJ2-4	TRBD2	CASSGGTSGGLLAKNIQYF	TGTGCCAGCAGCGGGGGGACTAGCGGGGGGTTACTAGCCAAAAACATTCAGTACTTC
15	TRBV7-9	NA	TRBJ2-7	TRBD2	CASSPGLAGYHEQYF	TGTGCCAGCAGTCCCGGACTAGCGGGTTATCACGAGCAGTACTTC
15	TRBV28	NA	TRBJ2-1	NA	CASRPGHRLYNEQFF	TGTGCCAGCAGGCCGGGACACCGCCTCTACAATGAGCAGTTCTTC
17	TRBV6-1	once	TRBJ1-1	NA	CASSEARLARGGTEAFF	TGTGCCAGCAGTGAGGCCCGGCTGGCTCGAGGGGGCACTGAAGCTTTCTTT
16	TRBV11-2	NA	TRBJ1-2	NA	CASSFRTGLEVNGYTF	TGTGCCAGCAGCTTCCGCACAGGGTTGGAAGTTAATGGCTACACCTTC
15	TRBV6-5	NA	TRBJ2-1	TRBD2	CASRDTSGSYNEQFF	TGTGCCAGCAGGGATACTAGCGGCTCCTACAATGAGCAGTTCTTC
15	TRBV5-6	NA	TRBJ2-1	TRBD2	CASSGSGASYNEQFF	TGTGCCAGCAGCGGGAGCGGGGCTTCCTACAATGAGCAGTTCTTC
14	TRBV6-1	NA	TRBJ1-2	NA	CASSEGDSDYGYTF	TGTGCCAGCAGTGAAGGAGACAGCGACTATGGCTACACCTTC
13	TRBV4-1	once	TRBJ2-7	NA	CASSLLYGDEQYF	TGCGCCAGCAGCCTCCTCTACGGGGACGAGCAGTACTTC
14	TRBV6-6	NA	TRBJ1-1	NA	CASPPAAGDTEAFF	TGTGCCTCTCCTCCCGCGGCAGGGGACACTGAAGCTTTCTTT
19	TRBV9	NA	TRBJ2-3	TRBD2	CASSRTSGRGGTSTDTQYF	TGTGCCAGCAGCCGGACTAGCGGGAGAGGGGGTACTAGCACAGATACGCAGTATTTT
15	TRBV7-6	medium-sized	TRBJ1-3	NA	CASSLVGGTGNTIYF	TGTGCCAGCAGCTTAGTGGGAGGGACTGGAAACACCATATATTTT
12	TRBV7-9	once	TRBJ2-3	TRBD1	CASSTGEDTQYF	TGTGCCAGCTCGACAGGGGAAGATACGCAGTATTTT
15	TRBV6-4	NA	TRBJ2-7	NA	CASSEVGASLYEQYF	TGTGCCAGCAGTGAAGTGGGGGCTTCCCTCTACGAGCAGTACTTC
16	TRBV25-1	NA	TRBJ1-2	NA	CASSEYAPQGYYGYTF	TGTGCCAGCAGTGAATATGCCCCCCAGGGGTACTATGGCTACACCTTC
15	TRBV4-1	NA	TRBJ2-1	TRBD1	CASSHLGQGRVEQFF	TGCGCCAGCAGCCATTTAGGACAGGGGAGGGTTGAGCAGTTCTTC
14	TRBV6-1	NA	TRBJ2-5	TRBD2	CASSGTSLVETQYF	TGTGCCAGCAGTGGGACTAGTTTAGTGGAGACCCAGTACTTC
14	TRBV5-1	NA	TRBJ2-1	TRBD2	CASTLAGVGNEQFF	TGCGCCAGTACACTAGCGGGAGTGGGAAATGAGCAGTTCTTC
14	TRBV4-3	NA	TRBJ1-2	TRBD1	CASSPRSTGDGYTF	TGCGCCAGCAGCCCTCGATCAACAGGGGATGGCTACACCTTC
13	TRBV27	NA	TRBJ1-1	NA	CASRFTGNTEAFF	TGTGCCAGCAGATTTACAGGAAACACTGAAGCTTTCTTT
15	TRBV6-5	NA	TRBJ2-4	NA	CAIQDRSGGLGIQYF	TGTGCCATCCAGGACCGATCTGGGGGCCTTGGCATTCAGTACTTC
14	TRBV13	NA	TRBJ1-4	NA	CASTRGGLNEKLFF	TGTGCCAGTACCCGGGGGGGGCTCAATGAAAAACTGTTTTTT
15	TRBV5-5	NA	TRBJ2-5	NA	CASATGTNLGETQYF	TGTGCCAGCGCAACCGGGACAAACCTGGGAGAGACCCAGTACTTC